This section outlines one T cell receptor (beta chain) sequence together with its context. Its antigen is unidentified. The CDR3 sequence is 14 residues long. CDR1 and CDR2 (germline): MDHEN, SYDVKM. The V end was cut by 2 bases, the J end by 5 bases, with 10 bases between. Exclusion of a patient followed from autoimmune disease history or systemic immunosuppression. Sequencing used immunoSEQ multiplex PCR; TCRdb keeps in-frame clones, though not all of them. The data show about 75,000 clones, approximately 86% seen once. The data stem from a study of OX40 agonist ivuxolimab in advanced cancers. Study observations and caveats: CD8+ T cells averaged more expanded clones than CD4+.

This sample comprised CD4+ or CD8+ T cells sorted from blood, obtained in a trial of the OX40 agonist ivuxolimab. This receptor was identified in an adult with an advanced solid tumor such as melanoma, head and neck, liver or kidney cancer. The rearrangement uses TRBV28 and TRBJ1-5; unclear D gene. CDR3 nucleotide sequence: TGTGCCAGCAGTTTAAGCCGGCCCGATCAGCCCCAGCATTTT. This encodes CASSLSRPDQPQHF.